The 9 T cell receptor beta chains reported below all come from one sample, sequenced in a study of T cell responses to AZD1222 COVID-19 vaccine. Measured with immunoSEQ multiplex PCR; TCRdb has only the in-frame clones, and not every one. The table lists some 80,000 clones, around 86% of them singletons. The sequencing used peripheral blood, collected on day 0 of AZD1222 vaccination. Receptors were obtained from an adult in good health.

CDR3 in amino acids: CASSLTPSYEQYF. CDR3 DNA: TGTGCCAGCAGCCTGACCCCGTCCTACGAGCAGTACTTC. V is TRBV5-4 and J is TRBJ2-7; D remains ambiguous. The length of the CDR3 is 13 residues. Trimming shortened V by 4 bases and J by 1 base, and 9 bases separated the two germline ends. Germline V gene sequence: CDR1 SGHNT, CDR2 YYREEE (reference sequence).

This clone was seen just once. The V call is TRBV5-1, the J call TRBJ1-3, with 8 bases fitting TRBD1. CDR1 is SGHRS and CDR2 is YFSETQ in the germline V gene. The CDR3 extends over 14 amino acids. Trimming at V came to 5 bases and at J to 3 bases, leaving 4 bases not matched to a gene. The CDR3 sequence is CASSLGQGGNTIYF. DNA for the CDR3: TGCGCCAGCAGTTTAGGACAGGGTGGAAACACCATATATTTT. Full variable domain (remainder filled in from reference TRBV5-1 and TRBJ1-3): KAGVTQTPRYLIKTRGQQVTLSCSPISGHRSVSWYQQTPGQGLQFLFEYFSETQRNKGNFPGRFSGRQFSNSRSEMNVSTLELGDSALYLCASSLGQGGNTIYFGEGSWLTVV.

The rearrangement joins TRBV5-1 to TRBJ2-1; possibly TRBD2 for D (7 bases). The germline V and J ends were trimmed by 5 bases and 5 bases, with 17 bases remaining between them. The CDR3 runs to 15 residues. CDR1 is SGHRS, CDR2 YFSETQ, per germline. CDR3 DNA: TGCGCCAGCAGGCGAGTCGGGGGGCGAAACAATGAGCAGTTCTTC. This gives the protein CASRRVGGRNNEQFF.

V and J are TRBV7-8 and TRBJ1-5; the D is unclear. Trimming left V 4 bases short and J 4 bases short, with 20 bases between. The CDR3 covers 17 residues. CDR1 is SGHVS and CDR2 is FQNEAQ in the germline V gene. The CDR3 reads CASSSKVGGLGNQPQHF. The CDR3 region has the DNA TGTGCCAGCAGCTCTAAGGTCGGCGGGCTTGGGAATCAGCCCCAGCATTTT.

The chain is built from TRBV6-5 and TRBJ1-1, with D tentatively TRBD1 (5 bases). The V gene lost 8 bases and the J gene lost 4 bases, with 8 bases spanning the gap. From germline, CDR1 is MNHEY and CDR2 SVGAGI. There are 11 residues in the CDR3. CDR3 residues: CASSGGTEAFF. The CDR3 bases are TGTGCCAGCTCCGGGGGCACTGAAGCTTTCTTT.

The CDR3 region is CASSQDLRIGPQHF. The CDR3 DNA reads TGCGCCAGCAGCCAAGACCTGCGGATCGGGCCCCAGCATTTT. This chain links TRBV4-3 with TRBJ1-5; D remains unclear. The V end was cut by 0 bases, the J end by 9 bases, with 12 bases between. This CDR3 is built from 14 residues. The germline V gene encodes CDR1 LGHNA and CDR2 YSLEER.

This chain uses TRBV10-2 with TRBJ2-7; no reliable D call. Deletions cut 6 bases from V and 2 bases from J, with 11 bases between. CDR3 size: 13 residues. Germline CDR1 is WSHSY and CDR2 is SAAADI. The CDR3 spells CASSPGGTYEQYF. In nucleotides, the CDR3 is TGCGCCAGCAGCCCGGGTGGGACCTACGAGCAGTACTTC.

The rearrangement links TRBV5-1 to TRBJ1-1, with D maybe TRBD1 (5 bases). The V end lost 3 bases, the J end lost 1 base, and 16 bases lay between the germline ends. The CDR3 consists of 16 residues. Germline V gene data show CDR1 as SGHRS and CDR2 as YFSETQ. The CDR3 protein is CASSYQSGGSNTEAFF. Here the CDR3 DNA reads TGCGCCAGCAGCTACCAGTCGGGGGGATCGAACACTGAAGCTTTCTTT.

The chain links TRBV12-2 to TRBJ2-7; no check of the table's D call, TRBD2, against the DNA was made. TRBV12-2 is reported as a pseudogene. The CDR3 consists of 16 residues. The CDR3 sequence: CASRLALGGDYHEQYF. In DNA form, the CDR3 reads TGTGCAAGTCGCTTAGCTTTGGGCGGGGACTATCATGAGCAGTACTTC.